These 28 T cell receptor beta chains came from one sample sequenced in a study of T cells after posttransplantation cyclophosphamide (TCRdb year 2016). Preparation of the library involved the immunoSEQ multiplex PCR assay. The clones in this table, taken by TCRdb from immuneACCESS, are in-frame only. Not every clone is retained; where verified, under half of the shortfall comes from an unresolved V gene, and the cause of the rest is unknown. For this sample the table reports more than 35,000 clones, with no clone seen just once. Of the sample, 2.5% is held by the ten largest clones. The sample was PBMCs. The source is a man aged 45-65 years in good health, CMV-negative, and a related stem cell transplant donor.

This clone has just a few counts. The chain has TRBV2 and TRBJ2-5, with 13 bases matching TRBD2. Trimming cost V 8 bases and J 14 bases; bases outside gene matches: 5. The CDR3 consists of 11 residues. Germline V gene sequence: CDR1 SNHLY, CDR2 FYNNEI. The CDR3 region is CASQTSGGFYF. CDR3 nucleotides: TGTGCCAGCCAGACTAGCGGGGGGTTTTACTTC.

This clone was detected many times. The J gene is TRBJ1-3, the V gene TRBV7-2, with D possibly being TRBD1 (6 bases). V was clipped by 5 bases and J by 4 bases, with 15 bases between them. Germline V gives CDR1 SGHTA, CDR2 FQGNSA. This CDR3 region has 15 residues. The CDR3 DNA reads TGTGCCAGCAGCCGAGACAGGTTTTTCGGAAACACCATATATTTT. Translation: CASSRDRFFGNTIYF.

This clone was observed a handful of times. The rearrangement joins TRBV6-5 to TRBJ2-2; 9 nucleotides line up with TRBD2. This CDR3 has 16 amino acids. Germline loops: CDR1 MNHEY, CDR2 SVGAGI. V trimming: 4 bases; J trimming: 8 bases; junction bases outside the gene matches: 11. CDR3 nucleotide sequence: TGTGCCAGCAGTTGGGGTAGCGGGGGCCCGGGGGGGGAGCTGTTTTTT. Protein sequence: CASSWGSGGPGGELFF.

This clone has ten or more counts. The CDR3 region is CASRNTQYEQYF. The CDR3 DNA follows: TGTGCCAGCAGGAATACCCAGTACGAGCAGTACTTC. The J gene is TRBJ2-7, the V gene TRBV6-6; D not resolved. CDR1 and CDR2 (germline): MNHNY, SVGAGI (reference sequence). The CDR3 runs to 12 residues. Between the trimmed V and J ends, which lost 6 bases and 4 bases, there was a span of 10 bases.

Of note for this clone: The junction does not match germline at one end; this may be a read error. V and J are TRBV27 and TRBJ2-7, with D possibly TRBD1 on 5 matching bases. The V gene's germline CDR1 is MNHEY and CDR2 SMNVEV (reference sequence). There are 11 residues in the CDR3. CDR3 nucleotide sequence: TGTGTCAGCAGTTTAGGGGCGGAGCAGTACTTC. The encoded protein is CVSSLGAEQYF.

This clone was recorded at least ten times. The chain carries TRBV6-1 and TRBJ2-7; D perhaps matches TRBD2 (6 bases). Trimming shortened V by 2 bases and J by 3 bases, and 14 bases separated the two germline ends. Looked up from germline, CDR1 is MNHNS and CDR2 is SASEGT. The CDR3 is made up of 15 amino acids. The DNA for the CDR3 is TGTGCCAGCAGTGAATCTCCCCTAGCGAGCTACGAGCAGTACTTC. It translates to CASSESPLASYEQYF.

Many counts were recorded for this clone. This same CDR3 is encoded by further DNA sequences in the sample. Here the CDR3 DNA reads TGTGCCAGCAGCTTCCGGAGGGAGGGAAATACGCAGTATTTT. As protein: CASSFRREGNTQYF. The rearrangement uses TRBV7-9 and TRBJ2-3, with TRBD2 matching over 7 bases. The CDR3 covers 14 residues. V lost 3 bases, J lost 7 bases, and 7 bases stayed unmatched. The germline V gene encodes CDR1 SEHNR and CDR2 FQNEAQ (reference sequence).

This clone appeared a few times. CDR3 coding DNA: TGTGCCAGCAGTTACAGGGGGGGGAGCACAGATACGCAGTATTTT. This codes for CASSYRGGSTDTQYF. V usage is TRBV7-2 and J usage is TRBJ2-3; a possible D gene is TRBD1 (8 bases). The CDR3 runs to 15 residues. Germline values: CDR1 SGHTA, CDR2 FQGNSA. The V and J ends lost 6 bases and 0 bases respectively, with 13 bases between them.

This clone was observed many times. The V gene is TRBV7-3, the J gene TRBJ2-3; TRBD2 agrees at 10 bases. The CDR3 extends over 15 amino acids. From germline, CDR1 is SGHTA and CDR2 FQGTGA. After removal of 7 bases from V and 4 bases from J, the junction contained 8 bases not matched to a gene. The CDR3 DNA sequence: TGTGCCAGCACCCTCAGCGGGGGGGCAGCAGATACGCAGTATTTT. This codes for CASTLSGGAADTQYF.

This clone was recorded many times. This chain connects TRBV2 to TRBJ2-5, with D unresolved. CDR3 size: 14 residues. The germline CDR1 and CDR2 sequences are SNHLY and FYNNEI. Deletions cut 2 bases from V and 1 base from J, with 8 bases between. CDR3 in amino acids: CASSELTLQETQYF. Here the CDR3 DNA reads TGTGCCAGCAGTGAACTGACACTCCAAGAGACCCAGTACTTC.

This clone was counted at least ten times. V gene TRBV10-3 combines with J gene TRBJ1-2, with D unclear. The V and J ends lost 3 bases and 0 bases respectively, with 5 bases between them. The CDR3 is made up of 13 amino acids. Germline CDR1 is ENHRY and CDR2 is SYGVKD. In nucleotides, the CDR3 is TGTGCCATCAGTGATCAATCTAACTATGGCTACACCTTC. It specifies CAISDQSNYGYTF.

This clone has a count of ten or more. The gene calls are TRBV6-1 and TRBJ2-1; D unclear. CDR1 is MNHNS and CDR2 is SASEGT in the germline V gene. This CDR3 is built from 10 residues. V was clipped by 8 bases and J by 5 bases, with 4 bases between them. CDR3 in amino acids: CASQDNEQFF. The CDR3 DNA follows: TGTGCCAGCCAGGACAATGAGCAGTTCTTC.

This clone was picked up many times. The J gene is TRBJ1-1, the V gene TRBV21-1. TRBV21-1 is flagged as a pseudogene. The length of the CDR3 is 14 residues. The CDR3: CASSESREGTEAFF. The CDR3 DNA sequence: TGTGCCAGCAGCGAGAGCAGGGAGGGCACTGAAGCTTTCTTT.

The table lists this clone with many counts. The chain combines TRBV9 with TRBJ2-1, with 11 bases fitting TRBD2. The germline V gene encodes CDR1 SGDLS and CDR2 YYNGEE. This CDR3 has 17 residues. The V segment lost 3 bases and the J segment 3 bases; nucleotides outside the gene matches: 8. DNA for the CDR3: TGTGCCAGCAGCGCCAGATCTCTAGCGGGAGGCTACAATGAGCAGTTCTTC. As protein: CASSARSLAGGYNEQFF. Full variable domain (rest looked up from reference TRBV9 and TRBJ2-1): DSGVTQTPKHLITATGQRVTLRCSPRSGDLSVYWYQQSLDQGLQFLIQYYNGEERAKGNILERFSAQQFPDLHSELNLSSLELGDSALYFCASSARSLAGGYNEQFFGPGTRLTVL.

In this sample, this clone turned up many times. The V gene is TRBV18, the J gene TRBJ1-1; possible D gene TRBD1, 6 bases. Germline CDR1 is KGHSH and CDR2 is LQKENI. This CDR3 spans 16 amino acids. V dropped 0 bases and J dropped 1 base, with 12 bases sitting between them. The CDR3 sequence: CASSPPQQTGNTEAFF. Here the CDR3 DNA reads TGTGCCAGCTCACCACCCCAACAGACAGGGAACACTGAAGCTTTCTTT. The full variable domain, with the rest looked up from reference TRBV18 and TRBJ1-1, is NAGVMQNPRHLVRRRGQEARLRCSPMKGHSHVYWYRQLPEEGLKFMVYLQKENIIDESGMPKERFSAEFPKEGPSILRIQQVVRGDSAAYFCASSPPQQTGNTEAFFGQGTRLTVV.

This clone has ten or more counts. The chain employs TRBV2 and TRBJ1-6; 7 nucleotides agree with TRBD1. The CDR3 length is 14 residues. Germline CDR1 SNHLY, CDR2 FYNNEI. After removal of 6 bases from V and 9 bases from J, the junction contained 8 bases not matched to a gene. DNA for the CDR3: TGTGCCAGCAGAACGGGAGACAGGGTTTCACCCCTCCACTTT. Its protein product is CASRTGDRVSPLHF. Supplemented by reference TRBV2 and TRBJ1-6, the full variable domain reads EPEVTQTPSHQVTQMGQEVILRCVPISNHLYFYWYRQILGQKVEFLVSFYNNEISEKSEIFDDQFSVERPDGSNFTLKIRSTKLEDSAMYFCASRTGDRVSPLHFGNGTRLTVT.

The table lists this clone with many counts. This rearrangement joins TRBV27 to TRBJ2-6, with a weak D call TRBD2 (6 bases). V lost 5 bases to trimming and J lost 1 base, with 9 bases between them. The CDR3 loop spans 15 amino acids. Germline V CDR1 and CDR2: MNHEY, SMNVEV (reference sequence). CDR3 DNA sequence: TGTGCCAGCAGTGCAGGGACTTCTGGGGCCAACGTCCTGACTTTC. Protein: CASSAGTSGANVLTF.

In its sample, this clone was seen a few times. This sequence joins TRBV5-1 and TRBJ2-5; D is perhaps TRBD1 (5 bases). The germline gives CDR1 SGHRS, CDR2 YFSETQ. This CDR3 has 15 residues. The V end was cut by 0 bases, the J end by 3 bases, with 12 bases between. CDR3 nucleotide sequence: TGCGCCAGCAGCTTGGCCAGTCAGGGTGAAGAGACCCAGTACTTC. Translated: CASSLASQGEETQYF.

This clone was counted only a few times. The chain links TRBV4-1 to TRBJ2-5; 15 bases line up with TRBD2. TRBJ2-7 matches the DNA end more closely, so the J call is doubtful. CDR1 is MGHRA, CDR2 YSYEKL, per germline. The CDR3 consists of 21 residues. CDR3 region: CASSRGLAGGSQTERPYEQYF. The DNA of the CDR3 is TGCGCCAGCAGCCGGGGACTAGCGGGAGGCTCGCAAACCGAACGACCCTACGAGCAGTACTTC.

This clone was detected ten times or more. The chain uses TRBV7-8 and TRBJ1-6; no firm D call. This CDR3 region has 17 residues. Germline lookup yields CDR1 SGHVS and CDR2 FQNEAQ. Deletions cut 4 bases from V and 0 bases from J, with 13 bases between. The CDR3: CASSSTVLSSYNSPLHF. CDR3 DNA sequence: TGTGCCAGCAGCTCAACTGTCCTAAGCTCCTATAATTCACCCCTCCACTTT. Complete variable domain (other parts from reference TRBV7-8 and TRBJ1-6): GAGVSQSPRYKVAKRGQDVALRCDPISGHVSLFWYQQALGQGPEFLTYFQNEAQLDKSGLPSDRFFAERPEGSVSTLKIQRTQQEDSAVYLCASSSTVLSSYNSPLHFGNGTRLTVT.

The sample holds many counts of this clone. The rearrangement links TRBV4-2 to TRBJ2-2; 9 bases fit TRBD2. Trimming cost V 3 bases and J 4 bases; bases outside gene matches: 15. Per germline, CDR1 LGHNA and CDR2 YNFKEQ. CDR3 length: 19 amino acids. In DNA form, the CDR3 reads TGTGCCAGCAGCCAGGTCATAGCGGGAGAGAATCCGCCCACCGGGGAGCTGTTTTTT. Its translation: CASSQVIAGENPPTGELFF.

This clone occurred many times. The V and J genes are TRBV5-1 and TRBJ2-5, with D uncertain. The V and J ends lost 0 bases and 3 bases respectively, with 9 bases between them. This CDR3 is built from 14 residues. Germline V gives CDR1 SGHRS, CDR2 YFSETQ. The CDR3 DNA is TGCGCCAGCAGCTTGGGTGGGCTTAAAGAGACCCAGTACTTC. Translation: CASSLGGLKETQYF.

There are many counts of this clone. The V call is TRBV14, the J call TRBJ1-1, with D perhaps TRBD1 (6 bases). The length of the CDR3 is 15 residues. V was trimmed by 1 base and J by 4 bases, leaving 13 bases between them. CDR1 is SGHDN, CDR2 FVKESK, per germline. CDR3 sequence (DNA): TGTGCCAGCAGCCAAGTGAGCGGGGGCGGCACTGAAGCTTTCTTT. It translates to CASSQVSGGGTEAFF.

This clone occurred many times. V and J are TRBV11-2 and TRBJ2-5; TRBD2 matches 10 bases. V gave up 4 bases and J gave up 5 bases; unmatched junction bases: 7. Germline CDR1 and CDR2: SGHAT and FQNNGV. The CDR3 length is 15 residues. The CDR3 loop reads CASSSRAGGEETQYF. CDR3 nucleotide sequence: TGTGCCAGCAGCTCCCGAGCGGGGGGGGAGGAGACCCAGTACTTC.

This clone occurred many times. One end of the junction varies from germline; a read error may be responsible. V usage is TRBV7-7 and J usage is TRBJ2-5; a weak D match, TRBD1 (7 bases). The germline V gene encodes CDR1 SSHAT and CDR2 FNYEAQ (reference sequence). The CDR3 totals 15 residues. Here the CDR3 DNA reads TGTGCTAGCAGCCCTATTGACAGGGCGGGGGAGACCCAGTACTTC. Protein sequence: CASSPIDRAGETQYF.

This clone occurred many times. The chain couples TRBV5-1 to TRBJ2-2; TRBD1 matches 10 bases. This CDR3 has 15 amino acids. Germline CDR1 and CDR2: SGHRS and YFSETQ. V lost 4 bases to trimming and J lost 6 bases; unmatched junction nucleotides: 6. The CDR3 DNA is TGCGCCAGCAGCCTCGACAGGGGGCTTGCCGGGGAGCTGTTTTTT. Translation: CASSLDRGLAGELFF. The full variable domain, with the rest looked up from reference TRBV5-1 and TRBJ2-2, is KAGVTQTPRYLIKTRGQQVTLSCSPISGHRSVSWYQQTPGQGLQFLFEYFSETQRNKGNFPGRFSGRQFSNSRSEMNVSTLELGDSALYLCASSLDRGLAGELFFGEGSRLTVL.

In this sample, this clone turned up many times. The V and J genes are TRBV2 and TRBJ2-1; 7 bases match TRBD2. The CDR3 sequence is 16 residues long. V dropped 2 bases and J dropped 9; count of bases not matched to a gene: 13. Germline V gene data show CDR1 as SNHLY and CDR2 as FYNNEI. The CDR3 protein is CASSETGLGGRGEQFF. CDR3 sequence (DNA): TGTGCCAGCAGTGAAACGGGCCTCGGAGGGAGGGGTGAGCAGTTCTTC.

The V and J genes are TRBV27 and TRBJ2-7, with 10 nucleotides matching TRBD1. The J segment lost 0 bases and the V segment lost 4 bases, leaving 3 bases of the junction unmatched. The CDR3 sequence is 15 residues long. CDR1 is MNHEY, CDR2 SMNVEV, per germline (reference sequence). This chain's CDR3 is CASSSGQGISYEQYF. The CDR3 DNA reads TGTGCCAGCAGTTCGGGACAGGGGATCTCCTACGAGCAGTACTTC.